This is a list of T cell receptor beta chains from one sample in a study of OX40 agonist ivuxolimab in advanced cancers. Only in-frame clones appear in the TCRdb table, and some are missing; sequencing was by immunoSEQ multiplex PCR. The sample records 60,000 to 80,000 clones, roughly 88% being singletons. The sample consisted of CD4+ or CD8+ T cells sorted from blood, taken in a trial of the OX40 agonist ivuxolimab. These receptors all come from an adult with an advanced solid tumor such as melanoma, head and neck, liver or kidney cancer. CDR3s include the opening cysteine and the closing phenylalanine or tryptophan. The order of the fields is CDR3 DNA, CDR3 protein, clone size, D gene, J gene, V gene. The D gene is left open where the match is weak. Size tells how often a clone was seen (once, few, many) or the class of an expanded clone, and some rows leave it out.

TGTGCCAGCAGCCCTGGGACTAGCGCGAGATACAATGAGCAGTTCTTC | CASSPGTSARYNEQFF | . | TRBD2 | TRBJ2-1 | TRBV5-4
TGTGCCAGCAGCGTAGAGACAGATACGCAGTATTTT | CASSVETDTQYF | . | . | TRBJ2-3 | TRBV9
TGTGCCAGCAGCCGGGCCTCTAACTATGGCTACACCTTC | CASSRASNYGYTF | . | . | TRBJ1-2 | TRBV6-1
TGTGCCAGCAGCCTTGGACAGGGGGCCGGCTACACCTTC | CASSLGQGAGYTF | few | TRBD1 | TRBJ1-2 | TRBV5-4
TGTGCCAGCAATAAGCGGGAAGAGACCCAGTACTTC | CASNKREETQYF | . | . | TRBJ2-5 | TRBV2
TGCGCCAGCAGCCCAACGACCGGCTATAGCAATCAGCCCCAGCATTTT | CASSPTTGYSNQPQHF | . | . | TRBJ1-5 | TRBV4-1
TGCAGCGTTGCTGCAATCAGCACAGATACGCAGTATTTT | CSVAAISTDTQYF | . | . | TRBJ2-3 | TRBV29-1
TGTGCCAGCAGCCAGGGGGCTGCTAATGAAAAACTGTTTTTT | CASSQGAANEKLFF | . | TRBD1 | TRBJ1-4 | TRBV7-2
TGTGCCAGCAGCCCCCTACTGATAGACACCGGGGAGCTGTTTTTT | CASSPLLIDTGELFF | . | . | TRBJ2-2 | TRBV7-9
TGTGCCAGCAGCCAATACCCAAACACTGAAGCTTTCTTT | CASSQYPNTEAFF | . | . | TRBJ1-1 | TRBV9
TGTGCCAGCAGCTTGGGTACAGGGGACACCGGGGAGCTGTTTTTT | CASSLGTGDTGELFF | . | TRBD1 | TRBJ2-2 | TRBV5-4
TGTGCCAGCAGTCCCCGACAGGACAACACTGAAGCTTTCTTT | CASSPRQDNTEAFF | . | . | TRBJ1-1 | TRBV28
TGTGCCAGCAGCTTAGAGGCAGGGTCTTCTGGCTACACCTTC | CASSLEAGSSGYTF | . | . | TRBJ1-2 | TRBV7-6
TGTGCCAGCAGTTACTCTGGCGGGCTCTCCTACGAGCAGTACTTC | CASSYSGGLSYEQYF | . | . | TRBJ2-7 | TRBV6-5
TGTGCCAGTAGTATGGGACTAGCGGGACGACATCAAGAGACCCAGTACTTC | CASSMGLAGRHQETQYF | once | TRBD2 | TRBJ2-5 | TRBV19
TGTGCCAGCAGTTTTTACTCGGACAGGGCCGACTACACCTTC | CASSFYSDRADYTF | . | TRBD1 | TRBJ1-2 | TRBV28
TGTGCCAGCAAGGACAGAGCTAATGAAAAACTGTTTTTT | CASKDRANEKLFF | . | . | TRBJ1-4 | TRBV25-1
TGTGCCAGCAGCCAAGGGGTGCTTCGAGGGGGGCATCAGCCCCAGCATTTT | CASSQGVLRGGHQPQHF | . | . | TRBJ1-5 | TRBV4-2
TGTGCCAGCAGTTTACTACAGGGAAATAGCAATCAGCCCCAGCATTTT | CASSLLQGNSNQPQHF | . | . | TRBJ1-5 | TRBV6-6
TGTGCCAGCTCATCGGGAGGAACGAACACCGGGGAGCTGTTTTTT | CASSSGGTNTGELFF | . | TRBD2 | TRBJ2-2 | TRBV18
TGTGCCAGCAGCCGGCCCGGGGTTATCGTCCAGTACTTC | CASSRPGVIVQYF | once | . | TRBJ2-5 | TRBV6-1
TGTGCCAGCAGCCAAGGTAGGGACGGAACCTCCTACGAGCAGTACTTC | CASSQGRDGTSYEQYF | . | . | TRBJ2-7 | TRBV7-9
TGTGCCAGCAGCTGGGGACCTATCTCTGGAAACACCATATATTTT | CASSWGPISGNTIYF | . | . | TRBJ1-3 | TRBV5-4
TGCAGTGCTAGAGTAGGAGAGACCCAGTACTTC | CSARVGETQYF | . | . | TRBJ2-5 | TRBV20-1
TGTGCCAGCAGTGAAGCGGGGACAGATGATCAGCCCCAGCATTTT | CASSEAGTDDQPQHF | . | TRBD1 | TRBJ1-5 | TRBV6-1
TGCAGCGTCCGGACAGGAGGGACTGAAGCTTTCTTT | CSVRTGGTEAFF | few | TRBD1 | TRBJ1-1 | TRBV29-1
TGCGCCAGCAGGGGGGACAGTCCTGAGGCCCAGTACTTC | CASRGDSPEAQYF | . | TRBD1 | TRBJ2-5 | TRBV5-1
TGTGCCAGTAGTATAACCCGAAACAGGGTCGGCTATGGCTACACCTTC | CASSITRNRVGYGYTF | . | . | TRBJ1-2 | TRBV19
TGTGCCAGCAGGAACCCAGGGGAGGAAAAGTTCTTC | CASRNPGEEKFF | once | . | TRBJ2-1 | TRBV28
TGTGCCAGCTCACCAACAGGGGGATGGACAGATACGCAGTATTTT | CASSPTGGWTDTQYF | few | TRBD1 | TRBJ2-3 | TRBV18
TGTGCCAGCAGTTACGGGGGTGGGGGAAATCAGCCCCAGCATTTT | CASSYGGGGNQPQHF | . | . | TRBJ1-5 | TRBV6-6
TGCGCCAGCAGCCGTCGGACTAGCGGGACTTTCACAGATACGCAGTATTTT | CASSRRTSGTFTDTQYF | . | TRBD2 | TRBJ2-3 | TRBV4-3
TGTGCCTGCGGGACACCTTACAACGAGCAGTACTTC | CACGTPYNEQYF | . | . | TRBJ2-7 | TRBV30
TGTGCCAGCAGTCATTGGACAGGGTTGTATTCGGATACGCAGTATTTT | CASSHWTGLYSDTQYF | . | TRBD1 | TRBJ2-3 | TRBV28
TGTGCCAGCAGTTTACGACAGTATGGCTACACCTTC | CASSLRQYGYTF | . | . | TRBJ1-2 | TRBV28
TGTGCCAGCAGCCAGCACACACCTTCGACTAATTCACCCCTCCACTTT | CASSQHTPSTNSPLHF | . | . | TRBJ1-6 | TRBV4-2
TGCGCCAGCAGCTTCAGTCGGGACATATCCCGGGAGCAGTACTTC | CASSFSRDISREQYF | . | . | TRBJ2-7 | TRBV5-1
TGTGCCAGCAGCTACGCGGTCCCAGAAAACACCGGGGAGCTGTTTTTT | CASSYAVPENTGELFF | . | . | TRBJ2-2 | TRBV9
TGCGCCAGCAGCTTGGGAGCAGCGGGAGGACGAGAGACCCAGTACTTC | CASSLGAAGGRETQYF | . | TRBD2 | TRBJ2-5 | TRBV5-1
TGCAGTGCTAGCCCCCTTGCTGGCTACACCTTC | CSASPLAGYTF | few | . | TRBJ1-2 | TRBV20-1
TGTGCCAGCAGCCCCGACAGGAACACCGGGGAGCTGTTTTTT | CASSPDRNTGELFF | . | . | TRBJ2-2 | TRBV6-5
TGCGCCAGCAGTGAGGGCAGCCTACAAGAGACCCAGTACTTC | CASSEGSLQETQYF | . | . | TRBJ2-5 | TRBV10-2
TGTGCCAGAAGACGTGGGACACCAAGACGGCCCCAGCATTTT | CARRRGTPRRPQHF | . | . | TRBJ1-5 | TRBV5-3
TGTGCCAGCAGCGTAGGGTCGAGGAACACTGAAGCTTTCTTT | CASSVGSRNTEAFF | . | . | TRBJ1-1 | TRBV9
TGTGCCAGCTCACCAATCTCGGGATCCCAGCATTTT | CASSPISGSQHF | . | . | TRBJ1-5 | TRBV18
TGCGCCAGCAGCCCGCTGGGACTAGCGGGAGTAGGTACGCAGTATTTT | CASSPLGLAGVGTQYF | . | TRBD2 | TRBJ2-3 | TRBV5-1
TGTGCCAGCAGCGTTAATCCCCCCGGGGAGCTGTTTTTT | CASSVNPPGELFF | . | . | TRBJ2-2 | TRBV9
TGTGCCAGCGTGCCCGGGGATGAAAAACTGTTTTTT | CASVPGDEKLFF | . | . | TRBJ1-4 | TRBV6-5
TGTGCCAGCAGTCCTAAGGGACTAGCGGCTGTCTACATTAGCACAGATACGCAGTATTTT | CASSPKGLAAVYISTDTQYF | few | TRBD2 | TRBJ2-3 | TRBV27
TGTGCCAGCGTCGTAGCGGGAATCACAGATACGCAGTATTTT | CASVVAGITDTQYF | . | TRBD2 | TRBJ2-3 | TRBV7-2